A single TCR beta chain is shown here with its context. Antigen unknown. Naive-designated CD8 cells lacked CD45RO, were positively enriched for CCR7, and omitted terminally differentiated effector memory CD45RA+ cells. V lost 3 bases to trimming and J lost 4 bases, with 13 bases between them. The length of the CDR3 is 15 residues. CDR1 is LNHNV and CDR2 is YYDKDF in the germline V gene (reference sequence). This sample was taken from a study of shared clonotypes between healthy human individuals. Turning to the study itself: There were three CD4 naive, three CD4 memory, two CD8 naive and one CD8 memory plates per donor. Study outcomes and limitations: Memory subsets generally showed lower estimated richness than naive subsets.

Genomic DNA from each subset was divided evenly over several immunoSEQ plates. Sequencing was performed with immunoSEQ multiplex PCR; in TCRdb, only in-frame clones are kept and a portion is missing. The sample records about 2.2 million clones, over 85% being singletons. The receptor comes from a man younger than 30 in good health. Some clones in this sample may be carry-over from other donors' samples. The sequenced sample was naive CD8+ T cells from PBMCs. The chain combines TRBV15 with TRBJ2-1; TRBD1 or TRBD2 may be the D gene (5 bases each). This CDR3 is CATSSRDLVYNEQFF. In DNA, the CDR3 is TGTGCCACCAGCAGCCGGGACCTGGTATACAATGAGCAGTTCTTC.